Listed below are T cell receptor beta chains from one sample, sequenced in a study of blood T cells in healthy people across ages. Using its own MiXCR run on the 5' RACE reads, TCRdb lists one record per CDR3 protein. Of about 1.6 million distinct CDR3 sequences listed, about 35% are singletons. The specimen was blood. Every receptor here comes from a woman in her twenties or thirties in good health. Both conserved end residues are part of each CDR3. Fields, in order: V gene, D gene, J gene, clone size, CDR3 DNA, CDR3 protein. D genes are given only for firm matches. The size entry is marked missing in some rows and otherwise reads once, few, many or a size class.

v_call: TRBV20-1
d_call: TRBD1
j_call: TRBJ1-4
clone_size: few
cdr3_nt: TGCAGTGCGGTGGGACAGATCCTTGCAACTAATGAAAAACTGTTTTTT
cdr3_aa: CSAVGQILATNEKLFF

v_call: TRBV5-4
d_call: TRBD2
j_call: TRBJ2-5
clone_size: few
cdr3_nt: TGTGCCAGCAGCGCGGGAGGGAAAAACCAAGAGACCCAGTACTTC
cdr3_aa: CASSAGGKNQETQYF

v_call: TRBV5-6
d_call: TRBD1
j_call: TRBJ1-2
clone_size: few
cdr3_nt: TGTGCCAGCAGCTCGGGACAGGAGCAATATGTAGGCTACACCTTC
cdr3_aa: CASSSGQEQYVGYTF

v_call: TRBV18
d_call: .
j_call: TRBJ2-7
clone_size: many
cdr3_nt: TGTGCCAGCAGCCCCGGACATTACGAGCAGTACTTC
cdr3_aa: CASSPGHYEQYF

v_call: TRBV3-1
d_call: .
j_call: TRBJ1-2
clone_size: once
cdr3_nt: TGTGCCAGCAGCCAATCGGGGGCGAGTGCTGGCTACACCTTC
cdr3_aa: CASSQSGASAGYTF

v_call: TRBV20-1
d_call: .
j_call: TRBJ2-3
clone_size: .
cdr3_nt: TGCAGTGCTAGAGAGTGGGGCACAGATACGCAGTATTTT
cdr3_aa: CSAREWGTDTQYF

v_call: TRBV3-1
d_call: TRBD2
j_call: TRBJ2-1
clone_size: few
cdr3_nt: TGTGCCAGCAGCCAAGATAGGAGGACTAGCGGGAGGCAATCCTACAATGAGCAGTTCTTC
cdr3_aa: CASSQDRRTSGRQSYNEQFF

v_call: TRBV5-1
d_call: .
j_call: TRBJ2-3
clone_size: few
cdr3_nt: TGCGCCAGCAGCTTGGCGGGGGGCAACGCAGATACGCAGTATTTT
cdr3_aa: CASSLAGGNADTQYF

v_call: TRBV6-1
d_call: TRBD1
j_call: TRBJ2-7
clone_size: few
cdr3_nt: TGTGCCAGCATGGAAACAGGGGAGTGGCACGAGCAGTACTTC
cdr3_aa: CASMETGEWHEQYF

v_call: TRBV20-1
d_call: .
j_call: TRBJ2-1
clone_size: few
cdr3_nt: TGCAGTGCTACTACTAGAAAAGTCGGCAATGAGCAGTTCTTC
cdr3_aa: CSATTRKVGNEQFF

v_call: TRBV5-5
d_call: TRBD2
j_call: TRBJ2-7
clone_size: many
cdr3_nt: TGTGCCAGCAGCGGACTAGCATCCTACGAGCAGTACTTC
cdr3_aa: CASSGLASYEQYF

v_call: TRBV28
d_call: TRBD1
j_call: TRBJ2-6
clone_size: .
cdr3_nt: TGTGCCAGCAAGACAGGGGGGATGCACTCTGGGGCCAACGTCCTGACTTTC
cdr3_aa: CASKTGGMHSGANVLTF

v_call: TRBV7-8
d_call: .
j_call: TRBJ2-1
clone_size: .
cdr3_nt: TGTGTCAGCAGCCCGACCAGCGGACACAATGAGCAGTTCTTC
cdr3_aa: CVSSPTSGHNEQFF

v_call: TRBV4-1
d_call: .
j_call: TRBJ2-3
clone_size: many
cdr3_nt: TGCGCCAGCAGCCAAGATCCAGGGAAGGGCACAGATACGCAGTATTTT
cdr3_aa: CASSQDPGKGTDTQYF

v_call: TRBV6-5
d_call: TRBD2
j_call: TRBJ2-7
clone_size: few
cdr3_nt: TGTGCCAGCAGTTACCTCCGGACTAGTGAGTCTAACGAGCAGTACTTC
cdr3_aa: CASSYLRTSESNEQYF

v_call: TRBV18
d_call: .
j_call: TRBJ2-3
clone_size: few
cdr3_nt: TGTGCCAGCTCACCAAGGGGGGGATCGGATACGCAGTATTTT
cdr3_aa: CASSPRGGSDTQYF